Each of the 16 T cell receptor beta chains below was sequenced from the same sample in a study of neoadjuvant nivolumab and ipilimumab in lung cancer (dated by TCRdb to the early 2020s). The time point label of this sample denotes: pretherapy, before neoadjuvant immune checkpoint inhibitors. The library came from the immunoSEQ multiplex PCR assay. TCRdb took over this immuneACCESS table, retaining in-frame rearrangements with V and J assigned. Such tables are incomplete; in checked studies, under half of the missing clones stem from an unresolved V gene, and the remainder is unexplained. The sample profile shows roughly 18,000 clones; more than 75% of them were found once. Clones ranked in the top ten supply roughly 2.1% of the sample. The starting material was peripheral blood, obtained before neoadjuvant nivolumab, alone or with ipilimumab. The receptors were sampled from an adult with non-small cell lung cancer.

This clone appeared a few times. The chain uses TRBV9 and TRBJ2-5; D unresolved. This CDR3 spans 12 amino acids. The germline V gene encodes CDR1 SGDLS and CDR2 YYNGEE. Between the trimmed V and J ends, which lost 6 bases and 5 bases, there was a span of 11 bases. The CDR3 DNA reads TGTGCCAGCAAAGGTCAGGCTGAGACCCAGTACTTC. Protein product: CASKGQAETQYF.

This clone has only one observation. V is TRBV27 and J is TRBJ2-5; 13 nucleotides agree with TRBD2. V shed 2 bases and J 3 bases; nucleotides not matched to a gene: 0. The CDR3 is made up of 15 amino acids. CDR1 and CDR2 from the germline V gene are MNHEY and SMNVEV (reference sequence). CDR3 DNA: TGTGCCAGCAGTTTAGGACTAGCGGGAGAAGAGACCCAGTACTTC. Translation gives CASSLGLAGEETQYF.

This chain connects TRBV14 to TRBJ1-1; TRBD1 is a possible D gene (6 bases). V was pared by 8 bases and J by 0 bases, with 16 bases between. Per germline, CDR1 SGHDN and CDR2 FVKESK. There are 15 residues in the CDR3. CDR3 DNA sequence: TGTGCCAGCGGACGTCCAACAGGGTTGAACACTGAAGCTTTCTTT. Translation gives CASGRPTGLNTEAFF.

In its sample, this clone was seen a few times. The chain uses TRBV7-2 and TRBJ2-5; D ambiguous. The ends were cut back, 4 bases at V and 3 bases at J, with 9 bases in the middle. Germline CDR1 reads SGHTA; CDR2 reads FQGNSA. CDR3 length equals 13 residues. CDR3 protein: CASSSTAEETQYF. For the CDR3, the DNA is TGTGCCAGCAGCTCCACAGCAGAAGAGACCCAGTACTTC.

V gene TRBV11-2 combines with J gene TRBJ2-1; TRBD2 matches at 13 bases. V lost 1 base, J lost 8 bases, and 5 bases stayed unmatched. The germline V gene encodes CDR1 SGHAT and CDR2 FQNNGV. The CDR3 consists of 16 residues. CDR3 in amino acids: CASSLGRLAGGDEQFF. The CDR3 DNA reads as TGTGCCAGCAGCTTAGGTCGACTAGCGGGAGGAGATGAGCAGTTCTTC.

The V call is TRBV5-1, the J call TRBJ2-2; D might be TRBD1 (5 bases). The CDR3 is 13 amino acids. Trimming left V 4 bases short and J 6 bases short, with 10 bases between. Germline CDR1 SGHRS, CDR2 YFSETQ. The CDR3 here is CASSTDRAGELFF. The DNA for the CDR3 is TGCGCCAGCAGCACCGACAGAGCCGGGGAGCTGTTTTTT.

The chain combines TRBV4-3 with TRBJ2-1; TRBD1 matches at 8 bases. Germline CDR1 is LGHNA and CDR2 is YSLEER. The CDR3 spans 18 residues. J gave up 4 bases and V 0 bases, and 11 bases lay outside the gene matches. CDR3 sequence reads: CASSQESGVRTGYNEQFF. CDR3 in DNA: TGCGCCAGCAGCCAAGAGTCGGGTGTGCGGACAGGGTACAATGAGCAGTTCTTC.

The gene calls are TRBV29-1 and TRBJ2-3; the match to TRBD1 covers 9 bases. This CDR3 contains 18 residues. Germline V gives CDR1 SQVTM, CDR2 ANQGSEA. The trim removed 4 bases at V and 1 base at J, leaving 15 bases unmatched. CDR3: CSVGPRDRAQRGTDTQYF. The CDR3 coding sequence is TGCAGCGTTGGGCCCCGGGACAGGGCCCAAAGAGGCACAGATACGCAGTATTTT.

This chain uses TRBV7-8 with TRBJ2-7, with 9 bases lining up with TRBD2. The CDR3 consists of 16 residues. Losses at the gene ends were 5 bases for V and 3 bases for J; bases not matched to a gene: 11. Per germline, CDR1 SGHVS and CDR2 FQNEAQ. The CDR3 sequence: CASSPRGSGSVYEQYF. The DNA for the CDR3 is TGTGCCAGCAGCCCCCGAGGTAGCGGGAGTGTCTACGAGCAGTACTTC.

The CDR3 coding sequence is TGTGCCAGCAAAGTTAGCAATCAGCCCCAGCATTTT. It encodes CASKVSNQPQHF. The V gene is TRBV6-1, the J gene TRBJ1-5; D call uncertain. In germline, CDR1 is MNHNS, CDR2 SASEGT. The CDR3 is 12 residues long. Trimming pared 7 bases from V and 0 bases from J, leaving 4 bases between.

The chain recombines TRBV11-3 with TRBJ2-7; possibly TRBD1 or TRBD2 for D (5 bases each). This CDR3 is built from 12 residues. Germline V lookup: CDR1 SGHNT, CDR2 YENEEA. Trimming stripped 2 bases from V and 9 bases from J, with 11 bases between. CDR3 DNA: TGTGCCAGCAGCTTATCGGGGACCGCGCAGTACTTC. Its protein product is CASSLSGTAQYF.

The CDR3 bases are TGTGCCAGCAGTTACTCGGGAGAATTTAACACCTTC. Amino acids: CASSYSGEFNTF. The chain joins TRBV6-5 to TRBJ1-2; D gene unclear. The CDR3 has 12 amino acids. Trimming left V 0 bases short and J 12 bases short, with 11 bases between. In germline, CDR1 is MNHEY, CDR2 SVGAGI.

This clone is a singleton in its sample. The chain is built from TRBV10-1 and TRBJ2-1, with 10 nucleotides matching TRBD2. The CDR3 extends over 13 amino acids. Germline V gene data show CDR1 as WNHNN and CDR2 as SYGVQD (reference sequence). The junction had 6 bases not matched to a gene; V was cut back by 8 bases and J by 8 bases. CDR3 residues: CASGASGSYEQFF. CDR3 in DNA: TGCGCCAGCGGGGCTAGCGGGAGCTATGAGCAGTTCTTC.

The chain carries TRBV18 and TRBJ1-3; perhaps TRBD1 as D (5 bases). In germline, CDR1 is KGHSH, CDR2 LQKENI. This CDR3 has 16 amino acids. V dropped 6 bases and J dropped 4 bases, with 19 bases sitting between them. CDR3 in DNA: TGTGCCAGCTCCCCTGCTCCCTTCGGGGCCGGAAACACCATATATTTT. Protein product: CASSPAPFGAGNTIYF.

This clone was seen just once. The genes are TRBV5-4 and TRBJ2-3; 10 nucleotides match TRBD1. V was clipped by 4 bases and J by 4 bases; unmatched bases: 18. Germline V gene sequence: CDR1 SGHNT, CDR2 YYREEE (reference sequence). The CDR3 spans 19 residues. CDR3 coding DNA: TGTGCCAGCAGCGGCAAAGGACAGGGGGGATTTGAGTGGGCAGATACGCAGTATTTT. It yields the protein CASSGKGQGGFEWADTQYF. Supplemented by reference TRBV5-4 and TRBJ2-3, the full variable domain reads ETGVTQSPTHLIKTRGQQVTLRCSSQSGHNTVSWYQQALGQGPQFIFQYYREEENGRGNFPPRFSGLQFPNYSSELNVNALELDDSALYLCASSGKGQGGFEWADTQYFGPGTRLTVL.

The count of this clone is one. The chain links TRBV7-2 to TRBJ2-4; 15 bases are a match to TRBD2. V gave up 1 base and J gave up 7 bases; unmatched junction bases: 2. The length of the CDR3 is 16 residues. CDR1 is SGHTA, CDR2 FQGNSA, per germline. This CDR3 is CASSLGTSGRGNIQYF. As DNA, the CDR3 is TGTGCCAGCAGCTTAGGGACTAGCGGGAGGGGGAACATTCAGTACTTC.